This T cell receptor (beta chain) was sequenced for a study of T cell responses to AZD1222 COVID-19 vaccine. Only in-frame clones appear in the TCRdb table, and some are missing; sequencing was by immunoSEQ multiplex PCR. The data hold about 140,000 clones, with over 85% observed a single time. Deletions cut 1 base from V and 6 bases from J, with 16 bases between. Germline loops: CDR1 LGHNA, CDR2 YNFKEQ. CDR3 length equals 16 residues. A note on this clone: Its antigen remains unidentified.

Findings and caveats of the study: White British ancestry dominated among donors, who included more females, and clonal diversity was possibly underestimated. With dominance at 160-218 and 743-854, vaccine-associated CD4 TCRs spanned spike. Baseline serology detected seropositivity in only six or seven AZD1222 recipients. There were repertoire samples only from the period after the peak T cell response.

This sequence was found in an adult who received the AZD1222 COVID-19 vaccine. This chain uses TRBV4-2 with TRBJ2-4, with a possible D match to TRBD1 (5 bases). The specimen comprised peripheral blood, sampled 28 days after the second AZD1222 dose. CDR3: CASSQGLGRALNIQYF. CDR3 DNA: TGTGCCAGCAGCCAAGGACTGGGCAGGGCCCTAAACATTCAGTACTTC.